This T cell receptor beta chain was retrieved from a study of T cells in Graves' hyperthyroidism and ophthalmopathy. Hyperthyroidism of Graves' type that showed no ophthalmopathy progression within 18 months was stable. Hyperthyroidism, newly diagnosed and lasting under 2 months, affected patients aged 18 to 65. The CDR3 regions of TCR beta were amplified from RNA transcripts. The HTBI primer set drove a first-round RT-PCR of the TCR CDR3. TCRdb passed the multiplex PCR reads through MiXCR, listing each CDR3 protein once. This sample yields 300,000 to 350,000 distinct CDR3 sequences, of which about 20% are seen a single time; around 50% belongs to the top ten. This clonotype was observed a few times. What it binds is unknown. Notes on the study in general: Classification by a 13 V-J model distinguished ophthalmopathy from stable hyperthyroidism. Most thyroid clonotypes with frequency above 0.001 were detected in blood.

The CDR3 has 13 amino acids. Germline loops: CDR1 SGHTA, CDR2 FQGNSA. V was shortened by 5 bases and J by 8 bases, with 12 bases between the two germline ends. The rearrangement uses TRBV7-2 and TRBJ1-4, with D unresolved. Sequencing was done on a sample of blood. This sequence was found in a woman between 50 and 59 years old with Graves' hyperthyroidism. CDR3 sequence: CASSLRTGEKLFF. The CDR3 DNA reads TGTGCCAGCAGCCTGCGGACGGGAGAAAAACTGTTTTTT.